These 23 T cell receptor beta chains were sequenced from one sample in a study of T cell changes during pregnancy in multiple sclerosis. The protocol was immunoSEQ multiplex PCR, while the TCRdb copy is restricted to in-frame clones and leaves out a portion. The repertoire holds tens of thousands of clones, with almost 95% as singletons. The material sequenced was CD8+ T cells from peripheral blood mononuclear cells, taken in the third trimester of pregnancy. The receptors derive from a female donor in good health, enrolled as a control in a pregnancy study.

The CDR3 DNA sequence: TGTGCCAGCAGTCCCCTGAGGGGGTCTACGTACAATGAGCAGTTCTTC. Protein product: CASSPLRGSTYNEQFF. The J gene is TRBJ2-1, the V gene TRBV27; the D gene is possibly TRBD1 (6 bases). This CDR3 is 16 amino acids long. The V gene's germline CDR1 is MNHEY and CDR2 SMNVEV (reference sequence). The V end was cut by 5 bases, the J end by 4 bases, with 18 bases between.

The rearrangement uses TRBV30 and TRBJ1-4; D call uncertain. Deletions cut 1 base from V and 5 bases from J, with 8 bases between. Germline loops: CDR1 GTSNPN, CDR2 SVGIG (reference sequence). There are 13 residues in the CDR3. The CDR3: CAWSAGVNEKLFF. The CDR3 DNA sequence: TGTGCCTGGAGTGCCGGGGTGAATGAAAAACTGTTTTTT.

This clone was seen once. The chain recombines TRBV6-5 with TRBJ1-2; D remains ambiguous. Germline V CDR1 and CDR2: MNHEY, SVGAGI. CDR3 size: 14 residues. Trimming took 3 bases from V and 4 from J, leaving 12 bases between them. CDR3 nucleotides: TGTGCCAGCAGTTATGCGGGGTCACCCTATGGCTACACCTTC. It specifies CASSYAGSPYGYTF.

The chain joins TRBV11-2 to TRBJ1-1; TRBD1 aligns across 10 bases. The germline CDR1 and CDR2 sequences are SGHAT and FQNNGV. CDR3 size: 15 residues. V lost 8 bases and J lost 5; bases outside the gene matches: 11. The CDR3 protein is CASVGDRGAGTEAFF. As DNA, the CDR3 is TGTGCCAGCGTTGGGGACAGGGGCGCCGGGACTGAAGCTTTCTTT. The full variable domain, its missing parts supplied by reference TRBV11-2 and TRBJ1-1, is EAGVAQSPRYKIIEKRQSVAFWCNPISGHATLYWYQQILGQGPKLLIQFQNNGVVDDSQLPKDRFSAERLKGVDSTLKIQPAKLEDSAVYLCASVGDRGAGTEAFFGQGTRLTVV.

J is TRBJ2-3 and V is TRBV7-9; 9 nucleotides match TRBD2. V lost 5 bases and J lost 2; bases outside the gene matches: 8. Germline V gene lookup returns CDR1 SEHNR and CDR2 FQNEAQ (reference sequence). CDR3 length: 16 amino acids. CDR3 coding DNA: TGTGCCAGCAGCCCCGAAGCGGGGGGCAACACAGATACGCAGTATTTT. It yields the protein CASSPEAGGNTDTQYF.

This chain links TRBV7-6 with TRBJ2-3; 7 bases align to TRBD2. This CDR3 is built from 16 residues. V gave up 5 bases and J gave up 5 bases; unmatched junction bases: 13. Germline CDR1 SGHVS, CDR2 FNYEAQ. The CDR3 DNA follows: TGTGCCAGCAGCCACCCCGGGGAGGGAGGGGAAGATACGCAGTATTTT. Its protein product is CASSHPGEGGEDTQYF.

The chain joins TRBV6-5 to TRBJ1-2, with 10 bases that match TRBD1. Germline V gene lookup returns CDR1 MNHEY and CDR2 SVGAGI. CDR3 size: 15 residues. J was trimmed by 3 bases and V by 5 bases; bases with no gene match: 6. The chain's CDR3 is CASSTGTGVDYGYTF. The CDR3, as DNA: TGTGCCAGCAGTACCGGGACAGGGGTGGACTATGGCTACACCTTC.

For the CDR3, the DNA is TGTGCCAGCAGTCCTACACTAGAAACGCAGTATTTT. It specifies CASSPTLETQYF. The chain employs TRBV27 and TRBJ2-3; D possibly corresponds to TRBD2 (5 bases). V shed 5 bases and J shed 9 bases, with 12 bases lying between them. The CDR3 consists of 12 residues. CDR1 MNHEY and CDR2 SMNVEV come from the germline V gene (reference sequence).

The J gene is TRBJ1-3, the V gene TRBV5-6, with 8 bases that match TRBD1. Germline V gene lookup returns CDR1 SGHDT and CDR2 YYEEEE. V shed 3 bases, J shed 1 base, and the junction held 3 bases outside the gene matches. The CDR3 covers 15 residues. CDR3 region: CASSSNRGSGNTIYF. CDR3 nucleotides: TGTGCCAGCAGCTCCAACAGGGGGTCTGGAAACACCATATATTTT.

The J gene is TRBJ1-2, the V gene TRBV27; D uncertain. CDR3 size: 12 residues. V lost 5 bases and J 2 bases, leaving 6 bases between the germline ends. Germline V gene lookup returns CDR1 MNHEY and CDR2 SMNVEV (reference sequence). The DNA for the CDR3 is TGTGCCAGCAGTGCCAGAAACTATGGCTACACCTTC. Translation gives CASSARNYGYTF.

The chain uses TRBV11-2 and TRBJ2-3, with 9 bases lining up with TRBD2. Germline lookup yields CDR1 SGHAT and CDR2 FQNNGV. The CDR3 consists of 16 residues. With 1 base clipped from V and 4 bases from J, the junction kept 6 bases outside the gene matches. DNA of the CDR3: TGTGCCAGCAGCTTAGGAGAGCGGGGGGTCCCAGATACGCAGTATTTT. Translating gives CASSLGERGVPDTQYF. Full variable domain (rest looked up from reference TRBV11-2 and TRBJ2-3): EAGVAQSPRYKIIEKRQSVAFWCNPISGHATLYWYQQILGQGPKLLIQFQNNGVVDDSQLPKDRFSAERLKGVDSTLKIQPAKLEDSAVYLCASSLGERGVPDTQYFGPGTRLTVL.

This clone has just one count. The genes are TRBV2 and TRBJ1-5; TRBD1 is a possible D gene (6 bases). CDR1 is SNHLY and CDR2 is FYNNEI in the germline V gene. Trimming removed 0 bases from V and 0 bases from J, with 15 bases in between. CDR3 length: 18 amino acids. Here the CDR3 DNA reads TGTGCCAGCAGTGAAGCTGCCCAGGGGACCTATAGCAATCAGCCCCAGCATTTT. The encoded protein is CASSEAAQGTYSNQPQHF.

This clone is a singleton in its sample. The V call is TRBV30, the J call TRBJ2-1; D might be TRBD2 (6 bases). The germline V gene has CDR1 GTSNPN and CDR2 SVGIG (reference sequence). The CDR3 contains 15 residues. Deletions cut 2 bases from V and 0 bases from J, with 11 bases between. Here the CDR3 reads CAWSRRESSYNEQFF. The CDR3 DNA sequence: TGTGCCTGGAGTAGACGGGAGAGCTCCTACAATGAGCAGTTCTTC.

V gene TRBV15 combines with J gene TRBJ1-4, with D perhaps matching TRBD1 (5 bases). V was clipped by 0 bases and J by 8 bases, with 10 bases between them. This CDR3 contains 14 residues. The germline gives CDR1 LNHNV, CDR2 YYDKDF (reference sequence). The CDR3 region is CATSRDTGWEKLFF. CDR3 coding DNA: TGTGCCACCAGCAGAGACACAGGTTGGGAAAAACTGTTTTTT.

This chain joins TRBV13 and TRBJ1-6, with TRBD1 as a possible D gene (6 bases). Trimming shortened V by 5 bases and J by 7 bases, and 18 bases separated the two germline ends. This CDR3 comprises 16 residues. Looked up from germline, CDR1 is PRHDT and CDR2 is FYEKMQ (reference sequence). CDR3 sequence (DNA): TGTGCCAGCAGCCCTTTTGGAGAGACAGGCAATTCACCCCTCCACTTT. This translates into CASSPFGETGNSPLHF.

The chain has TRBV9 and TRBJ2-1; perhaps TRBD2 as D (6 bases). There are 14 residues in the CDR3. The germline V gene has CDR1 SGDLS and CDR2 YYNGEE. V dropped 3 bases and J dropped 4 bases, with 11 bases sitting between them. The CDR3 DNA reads TGTGCCAGCAGCGAGGGAGGAGCATACAATGAGCAGTTCTTC. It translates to CASSEGGAYNEQFF.

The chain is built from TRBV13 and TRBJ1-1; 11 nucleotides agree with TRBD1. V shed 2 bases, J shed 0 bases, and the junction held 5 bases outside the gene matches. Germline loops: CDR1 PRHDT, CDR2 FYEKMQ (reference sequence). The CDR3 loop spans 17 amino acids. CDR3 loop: CASSLWDRGFMNTEAFF. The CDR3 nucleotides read TGTGCCAGCAGCTTATGGGACAGGGGGTTCATGAACACTGAAGCTTTCTTT.

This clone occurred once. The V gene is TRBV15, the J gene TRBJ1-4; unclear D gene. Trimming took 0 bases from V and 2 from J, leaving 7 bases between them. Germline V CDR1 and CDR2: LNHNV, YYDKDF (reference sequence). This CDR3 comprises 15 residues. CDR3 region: CATSRDQVTNEKLFF. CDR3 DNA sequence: TGTGCCACCAGCAGAGATCAGGTCACTAATGAAAAACTGTTTTTT.

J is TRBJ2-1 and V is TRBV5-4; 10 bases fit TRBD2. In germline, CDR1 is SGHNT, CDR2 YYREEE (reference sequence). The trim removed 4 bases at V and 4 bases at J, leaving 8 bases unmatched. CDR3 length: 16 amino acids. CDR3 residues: CASSGDPSGGYNEQFF. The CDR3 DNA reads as TGTGCCAGCAGCGGGGATCCTAGCGGGGGTTACAATGAGCAGTTCTTC.

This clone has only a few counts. The chain's CDR3 is CASTNRGGMNTEAFF. The CDR3 DNA is TGTGCCAGCACCAATAGAGGGGGCATGAACACTGAAGCTTTCTTT. The J gene is TRBJ1-1, the V gene TRBV7-2; TRBD1 aligns across 7 bases. J gave up 0 bases and V 7 bases, and 8 bases lay outside the gene matches. Germline V gene data show CDR1 as SGHTA and CDR2 as FQGNSA. This CDR3 is built from 15 residues.

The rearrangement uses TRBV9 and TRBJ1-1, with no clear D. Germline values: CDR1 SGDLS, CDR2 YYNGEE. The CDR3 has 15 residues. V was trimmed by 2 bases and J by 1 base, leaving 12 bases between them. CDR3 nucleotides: TGTGCCAGCAGCGTTTGGACGGGAGGGAACACTGAAGCTTTCTTT. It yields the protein CASSVWTGGNTEAFF.

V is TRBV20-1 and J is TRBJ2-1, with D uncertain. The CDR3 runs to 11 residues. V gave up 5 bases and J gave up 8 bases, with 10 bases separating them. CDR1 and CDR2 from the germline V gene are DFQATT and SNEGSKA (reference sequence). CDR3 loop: CSAWIADEQFF. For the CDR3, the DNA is TGCAGTGCTTGGATAGCCGATGAGCAGTTCTTC.

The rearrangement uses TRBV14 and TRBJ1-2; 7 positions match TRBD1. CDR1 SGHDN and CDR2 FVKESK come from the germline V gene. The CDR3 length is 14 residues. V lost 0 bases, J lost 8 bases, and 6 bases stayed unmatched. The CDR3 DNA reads TGTGCCAGCAGCCAAGAAAGGGGGCCGGGAGGCTACACCTTC. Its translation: CASSQERGPGGYTF.